These 28 T cell receptor beta chains came from one sample sequenced in a study of OX40 agonist ivuxolimab in advanced cancers. The data were produced by immunoSEQ multiplex PCR, yet TCRdb's version contains in-frame clones alone and is incomplete. Of 90,000 or so clones listed, more than 80% were seen once; the top ten hold almost 8.5%. Sequencing used CD4+ or CD8+ T cells sorted from blood, obtained in a trial of the OX40 agonist ivuxolimab. These receptors were collected from an adult with an advanced solid tumor such as melanoma, head and neck, liver or kidney cancer.

The rearrangement joins TRBV30 to TRBJ1-6; 10 bases are shared with TRBD1. The J segment lost 10 bases and the V segment lost 0 bases, leaving 6 bases of the junction unmatched. The CDR3 runs to 15 residues. Germline values: CDR1 GTSNPN, CDR2 SVGIG (reference sequence). Here the CDR3 reads CAWSVQGQGISPLHF. For the CDR3, the DNA is TGTGCCTGGAGTGTACAGGGACAGGGGATCTCACCCCTCCACTTT.

The table lists this clone with a few counts. The chain links TRBV2 to TRBJ2-1; 8 nucleotides match TRBD2. From germline, CDR1 is SNHLY and CDR2 FYNNEI. This CDR3 is built from 13 residues. Trimming removed 8 bases from V and 6 bases from J; junction bases left unmatched: 6. The CDR3 loop is CASQALAGNEQFF. DNA for the CDR3: TGTGCCAGCCAGGCGCTAGCGGGCAATGAGCAGTTCTTC.

The rearrangement uses TRBV12-5 and TRBJ1-2; possibly TRBD1 for D (6 bases). The CDR3 extends over 14 amino acids. CDR1 is LGHNT, CDR2 FRNRAP, per germline. V dropped 2 bases and J dropped 6 bases, with 13 bases sitting between them. For the CDR3, the DNA is TGTGCTAGTGGTTTGCACCGGGGGCTGAATGGCTACACCTTC. This translates into CASGLHRGLNGYTF.

The chain joins TRBV28 to TRBJ1-5, with 10 bases lining up with TRBD1. The V and J ends lost 2 bases and 2 bases, in that order; junction bases with no gene match: 0. CDR1 and CDR2 from the germline V gene are MDHEN and SYDVKM. The CDR3 is 15 residues long. CDR3 protein: CASSLGTGGNQPQHF. For the CDR3, the DNA is TGTGCCAGCAGTTTAGGGACAGGGGGCAATCAGCCCCAGCATTTT.

The chain couples TRBV5-8 to TRBJ1-4; D gene unclear. Germline V gene sequence: CDR1 SGHTS, CDR2 YDEGEE. V lost 0 bases and J 5 bases, leaving 20 bases between the germline ends. This CDR3 comprises 18 residues. The CDR3 loop reads CASSLDLWREAWNEKLFF. For the CDR3, the DNA is TGTGCCAGCAGCTTGGATCTGTGGAGGGAGGCATGGAATGAAAAACTGTTTTTT.

The chain links TRBV2 to TRBJ1-2; 8 positions agree with TRBD1. CDR1 is SNHLY and CDR2 is FYNNEI in the germline V gene. The CDR3 spans 14 residues. V lost 9 bases and J lost 5; bases outside the gene matches: 11. The CDR3 is CARPRTGFDYGYTF. In DNA, the CDR3 is TGTGCCAGACCTCGGACAGGGTTTGATTATGGCTACACCTTC.

This clone has just one count. The V gene is TRBV30, the J gene TRBJ1-3; D gene unclear. The CDR3 is 13 residues long. The germline V gene has CDR1 GTSNPN and CDR2 SVGIG (reference sequence). V was shortened by 0 bases and J by 4 bases, with 7 bases between the two germline ends. The CDR3 sequence is CAWSVLPGNTIYF. The CDR3 nucleotides are TGTGCCTGGAGTGTACTCCCGGGAAACACCATATATTTT.

V usage is TRBV15 and J usage is TRBJ2-3; the D gene is possibly TRBD1 (7 bases). CDR3 length equals 17 residues. Trimming removed 1 base from V and 5 bases from J, with 19 bases in between. CDR1 is LNHNV and CDR2 is YYDKDF in the germline V gene (reference sequence). The CDR3 coding sequence is TGTGCCACCAGCAGAGTGCCCTCAGGGGGGACGATAGATACGCAGTATTTT. Encoded protein: CATSRVPSGGTIDTQYF.

The rearrangement joins TRBV28 to TRBJ1-5; D remains ambiguous. Germline V gene lookup returns CDR1 MDHEN and CDR2 SYDVKM. V was pared by 5 bases and J by 7 bases, with 12 bases between. The length of the CDR3 is 13 residues. The CDR3 bases are TGTGCCAGCAGTATAATGCCCATGCAGCCCCAGCATTTT. Translation: CASSIMPMQPQHF.

V usage is TRBV27 and J usage is TRBJ1-3; 7 nucleotides agree with TRBD1. The germline gives CDR1 MNHEY, CDR2 SMNVEV (reference sequence). The V gene end was trimmed by 6 bases and the J gene end by 7 bases; junction bases not matched to a gene: 6. The CDR3 length is 13 residues. The CDR3 coding sequence is TGTGCCAGCAGCCCACAGGGGCACAACACCATATATTTT. The encoded protein is CASSPQGHNTIYF.

The chain couples TRBV25-1 to TRBJ2-1, with D uncertain. The CDR3 sequence is 11 residues long. The ends were cut back, 6 bases at V and 8 bases at J, with 8 bases in the middle. CDR1 and CDR2 from the germline V gene are MGHDK and SYGVNS. CDR3 nucleotide sequence: TGTGCCAGCAGCCTGCTGGATGAGCAGTTCTTC. Translating it yields CASSLLDEQFF. Complete variable domain (other parts from reference TRBV25-1 and TRBJ2-1): EADIYQTPRYLVIGTGKKITLECSQTMGHDKMYWYQQDPGMELHLIHYSYGVNSTEKGDLSSESTVSRIRTEHFPLTLESARPSHTSQYLCASSLLDEQFFGPGTRLTVL.

The chain couples TRBV18 to TRBJ2-2; 9 bases match TRBD2. CDR3 length equals 16 residues. Germline values: CDR1 KGHSH, CDR2 LQKENI. V lost 3 bases to trimming and J lost 1 base; unmatched junction nucleotides: 3. The CDR3 reads CASSPATSGNTGELFF. CDR3 sequence (DNA): TGTGCCAGCTCACCTGCGACTAGCGGGAACACCGGGGAGCTGTTTTTT.

The chain couples TRBV5-1 to TRBJ2-7, with 9 nucleotides matching TRBD1. The CDR3 has 15 amino acids. Germline CDR1 SGHRS, CDR2 YFSETQ. Trimming cost V 0 bases and J 1 base; bases outside gene matches: 2. CDR3 loop: CASSLGDRGSYEQYV. DNA for the CDR3: TGCGCCAGCAGCTTGGGCGACAGGGGGTCCTACGAGCAGTACGTC.

The rearrangement joins TRBV5-1 to TRBJ1-5, with a possible D match to TRBD1 (5 bases). The CDR3 length is 14 residues. CDR1 is SGHRS and CDR2 is YFSETQ in the germline V gene. The germline V and J ends were trimmed by 1 base and 4 bases, with 9 bases remaining between them. In DNA form, the CDR3 reads TGCGCCAGCAGCTTGTATGGGACTAATCAGCCCCAGCATTTT. Translating gives CASSLYGTNQPQHF.

In this sample, this clone turned up a few times. V gene TRBV2 combines with J gene TRBJ2-7, with 7 positions matching TRBD1. Germline-derived CDR1 and CDR2 are SNHLY and FYNNEI. The ends lost 6 bases at V and 0 bases at J; junction bases unmatched: 8. This CDR3 contains 15 residues. The CDR3 bases are TGTGCCAGCAGGGTCGGACAGGCGAGCTCCTACGAGCAGTACGTC. Amino acids: CASRVGQASSYEQYV.

The chain combines TRBV6-5 with TRBJ2-7; possibly TRBD2 for D (6 bases). Deletions cut 0 bases from V and 2 bases from J, with 14 bases between. CDR1 is MNHEY and CDR2 is SVGAGI in the germline V gene. The CDR3 loop spans 16 amino acids. CDR3 sequence reads: CASSYSSGTLPYEQYV. The CDR3 DNA follows: TGTGCCAGCAGTTACTCTTCAGGGACTCTCCCCTACGAGCAGTACGTC.

J is TRBJ1-5 and V is TRBV6-8, with D possibly being TRBD1 (5 bases). The germline V gene has CDR1 MNHGY and CDR2 SAAAGT. Between the trimmed V and J ends, which lost 10 bases and 2 bases, there was a span of 18 bases. CDR3 length: 15 amino acids. The CDR3 DNA sequence: TGTGCCACACGGGCCAATGGGGCAGGCAATCAGCCCCAGCATTTT. Protein sequence: CATRANGAGNQPQHF.

The rearrangement joins TRBV6-5 to TRBJ1-5; D perhaps matches TRBD1 (6 bases). V was shortened by 5 bases and J by 5 bases, with 10 bases between the two germline ends. The CDR3 contains 13 residues. Germline CDR1 reads MNHEY; CDR2 reads SVGAGI. CDR3 nucleotide sequence: TGTGCCAGCAGTGAGGGGGTGCATCAGCCCCAGCATTTT. Translating it yields CASSEGVHQPQHF.

V is TRBV30 and J is TRBJ1-1; 8 bases fit TRBD1. CDR1 is GTSNPN and CDR2 is SVGIG in the germline V gene (reference sequence). J was trimmed by 4 bases and V by 5 bases; bases with no gene match: 9. The CDR3 runs 14 residues. CDR3 amino acids: CAWEQGDFGTEAFF. The CDR3, as DNA: TGTGCCTGGGAACAGGGGGATTTTGGCACTGAAGCTTTCTTT.

The genes are TRBV19 and TRBJ1-1, with D possibly matching TRBD1 (6 bases). Germline CDR1 reads LNHDA; CDR2 reads SQIVND (reference sequence). With 0 bases removed from V and 5 bases from J, the gap between germline ends came to 13 bases. The length of the CDR3 is 15 residues. As DNA, the CDR3 is TGTGCCAGTAGTATAGATTACTGGGGGCAGACTGAAGCTTTCTTT. Translating it yields CASSIDYWGQTEAFF.

The chain is built from TRBV4-2 and TRBJ2-3; 10 bases agree with TRBD2. V shed 0 bases and J 4 bases; nucleotides not matched to a gene: 4. The CDR3 runs 16 residues. Looked up from germline, CDR1 is LGHNA and CDR2 is YNFKEQ. Written as DNA, the CDR3 is TGTGCCAGCAGCCAAGATCAAGCGGGGGGGCCAGATACGCAGTATTTT. This codes for CASSQDQAGGPDTQYF.

This chain uses TRBV7-9 with TRBJ2-5; no reliable D call. The CDR3 totals 13 residues. The germline V gene has CDR1 SEHNR and CDR2 FQNEAQ (reference sequence). The V end lost 2 bases, the J end lost 5 bases, and 9 bases lay between the germline ends. The CDR3 spells CASSLWVDETQYF. CDR3 bases: TGTGCCAGCAGCTTATGGGTCGACGAGACCCAGTACTTC.

The chain uses TRBV28 and TRBJ2-3; no firm D call. Germline V gene data show CDR1 as MDHEN and CDR2 as SYDVKM. The germline V and J ends were trimmed by 3 bases and 6 bases, with 4 bases remaining between them. This CDR3 is built from 11 residues. The CDR3 DNA follows: TGTGCCAGCAGTTTTTGGGATACGCAGTATTTT. Translating it yields CASSFWDTQYF.

The rearrangement uses TRBV5-4 and TRBJ1-2, with D tentatively TRBD1 (5 bases). The ends were cut back, 4 bases at V and 5 bases at J, with 15 bases in the middle. Germline V gene data show CDR1 as SGHNT and CDR2 as YYREEE (reference sequence). This CDR3 contains 14 residues. The CDR3 nucleotides are TGTGCCAGCAGCCACAGACAGAAGCCTTATGGCTACACCTTC. Translation: CASSHRQKPYGYTF.

The chain employs TRBV6-5 and TRBJ2-1; TRBD1 agrees at 8 bases. V trimming: 3 bases; J trimming: 4 bases; junction bases outside the gene matches: 2. The germline V gene has CDR1 MNHEY and CDR2 SVGAGI. The CDR3 contains 14 residues. CDR3 coding DNA: TGTGCCAGCAGTTATAGGGACAGGTACAATGAGCAGTTCTTC. Protein product: CASSYRDRYNEQFF.

This chain joins TRBV19 and TRBJ1-5, with D maybe TRBD1 (5 bases). The CDR3 spans 15 residues. Germline V gene sequence: CDR1 LNHDA, CDR2 SQIVND (reference sequence). The CDR3 region has the DNA TGTGCTTCTTCTGGGTGGGACTATAGCAATCAGCCCCAGCATTTT. It yields the protein CASSGWDYSNQPQHF.

The CDR3 reads CASSAPWVAGGGNTIYF. CDR3 nucleotides: TGTGCCAGCAGCGCCCCCTGGGTCGCAGGTGGTGGAAACACCATATATTTT. The chain links TRBV7-8 to TRBJ1-3; D not certain. Trimming cost V 5 bases and J 3 bases, with 20 bases left between them. There are 17 residues in the CDR3. Germline assignment: CDR1 SGHVS and CDR2 FQNEAQ.

The CDR3 coding sequence is TGTGCCATCAGTGAAGAGGTTGGAGACAATGAGCAGTTCTTC. This sequence encodes CAISEEVGDNEQFF. V and J are TRBV10-3 and TRBJ2-1; D is uncertain. V was cut by 3 bases and J by 5 bases, with 11 bases left in between. CDR1 is ENHRY, CDR2 SYGVKD, per germline. This CDR3 has 14 residues.